These 19 T cell receptor beta chains originate from one sample sequenced in a study of blood T cell repertoires in COVID-19. TCRdb's table, derived via immunoSEQ multiplex PCR, lists solely in-frame clones and lacks some. The sample holds 100,000 to 150,000 clones, almost 70% seen once. Sequencing input: peripheral blood. These receptors all come from a woman between 70 and 85 years old with acute or convalescent COVID-19.

This chain connects TRBV5-1 to TRBJ2-7; TRBD2 matches 11 bases. Germline trimming cut 3 bases from V and 3 bases from J; bases unmatched to any gene: 2. The CDR3 spans 14 residues. CDR1 SGHRS and CDR2 YFSETQ come from the germline V gene. This CDR3 reads CASSSGLADYEQYF. The CDR3 bases are TGCGCCAGCAGCTCGGGACTAGCGGACTACGAGCAGTACTTC.

The rearrangement links TRBV11-2 to TRBJ2-2, with D possibly TRBD1 on 5 matching bases. Trimming stripped 3 bases from V and 4 bases from J, with 15 bases between. The germline V gene encodes CDR1 SGHAT and CDR2 FQNNGV. The CDR3 extends over 16 amino acids. As DNA, the CDR3 is TGTGCCAGCAGCTTGACCCCCGACAGCCGCACCGGGGAGCTGTTTTTT. This translates into CASSLTPDSRTGELFF.

The V call is TRBV27, the J call TRBJ1-5; 8 bases map to TRBD1. Germline trimming cut 5 bases from V and 1 base from J; bases unmatched to any gene: 7. In germline, CDR1 is MNHEY, CDR2 SMNVEV (reference sequence). The CDR3 has 16 amino acids. The CDR3 protein is CASSKQGGGSNQPQHF. In DNA, the CDR3 is TGTGCCAGCAGTAAACAGGGGGGGGGAAGCAATCAGCCCCAGCATTTT.

The chain carries TRBV5-1 and TRBJ1-6, with TRBD1 matching over 7 bases. The CDR3 contains 16 residues. After removal of 0 bases from V and 6 bases from J, the junction contained 6 bases not matched to a gene. The germline gives CDR1 SGHRS, CDR2 YFSETQ. The CDR3 spells CASSLGLTGPNSPLHF. In DNA form, the CDR3 reads TGCGCCAGCAGCTTGGGGCTGACAGGGCCTAATTCACCCCTCCACTTT. The full variable domain, completed using reference TRBV5-1 and TRBJ1-6, is KAGVTQTPRYLIKTRGQQVTLSCSPISGHRSVSWYQQTPGQGLQFLFEYFSETQRNKGNFPGRFSGRQFSNSRSEMNVSTLELGDSALYLCASSLGLTGPNSPLHFGNGTRLTVT.

V gene TRBV12-3 or TRBV12-4 combines with J gene TRBJ2-1; no reliable D call. The germline V and J ends were trimmed by 6 bases and 6 bases, with 12 bases remaining between them. The length of the CDR3 is 13 residues. The CDR3 DNA reads as TGTGCCAGCAGGGCAGATTCTCGCAATGAGCAGTTCTTC. This sequence encodes CASRADSRNEQFF.

This chain links TRBV20-1 with TRBJ2-7; a weak D match, TRBD2 (5 bases). Germline loops: CDR1 DFQATT, CDR2 SNEGSKA (reference sequence). This CDR3 region has 9 residues. The CDR3 here is CGVTSEQYF. The CDR3 region has the DNA TGCGGGGTTACTAGCGAGCAGTACTTC.

The chain recombines TRBV6-2 or TRBV6-3 with TRBJ2-1; 8 nucleotides line up with TRBD2. V was clipped by 0 bases and J by 4 bases; unmatched bases: 2. This CDR3 has 15 amino acids. The germline gives CDR1 MNHEY, CDR2 SVGEGT. The CDR3 reads CASSYSERGYNEQFF. Written as DNA, the CDR3 is TGTGCCAGCAGTTACTCTGAGCGGGGGTACAATGAGCAGTTCTTC.

The chain uses TRBV3-1 (or the pseudogene TRBV3-2) and TRBJ1-5; TRBD1 aligns across 7 bases. V lost 4 bases, J lost 5 bases, and 5 bases stayed unmatched. The germline gives CDR1 LGHDT, CDR2 YNNKEL (reference sequence). The CDR3 runs 14 residues. CDR3 bases: TGTGCCAGCAGCCGAGGGACAGACCATCAGCCCCAGCATTTT. Protein: CASSRGTDHQPQHF.

The chain recombines TRBV6-5 with TRBJ1-4; a possible D gene is TRBD1 (6 bases). V lost 0 bases, J lost 7 bases, and 9 bases lay in between. CDR1 is MNHEY and CDR2 is SVGAGI in the germline V gene. The CDR3 has 14 amino acids. Written as DNA, the CDR3 is TGTGCCAGCAGTTACTCGAGGGGGACTGAAAAACTGTTTTTT. Amino acid sequence: CASSYSRGTEKLFF.

Only a few counts were recorded for this clone. V gene TRBV10-3 combines with J gene TRBJ1-4; a weak D match, TRBD1 (6 bases). V dropped 3 bases and J dropped 8 bases, with 19 bases sitting between them. This CDR3 contains 16 residues. CDR1 is ENHRY, CDR2 SYGVKD, per germline. CDR3 sequence: CAISDRVRDTGEKLFF. CDR3 sequence (DNA): TGTGCCATCAGTGATCGCGTCCGGGACACTGGGGAAAAACTGTTTTTT.

This chain joins TRBV5-8 and TRBJ1-2; 10 bases match TRBD1. CDR1 and CDR2 (germline): SGHTS, YDEGEE. The CDR3 sequence is 16 residues long. The V segment lost 1 base and the J segment 4 bases; nucleotides outside the gene matches: 7. The CDR3 DNA sequence: TGTGCCAGCAGCTTGCCGGGACAGGGGTTGGCCTATGGCTACACCTTC. Translating gives CASSLPGQGLAYGYTF.

Only a few counts were recorded for this clone. This chain uses TRBV28 with TRBJ1-2, with 9 bases matching TRBD1. The CDR3 runs 14 residues. Losses at the gene ends were 6 bases for V and 4 bases for J; bases not matched to a gene: 6. Germline values: CDR1 MDHEN, CDR2 SYDVKM. The CDR3 sequence: CASRSQGAGYGYTF. The CDR3 nucleotides are TGTGCCAGCAGGTCACAGGGGGCAGGCTATGGCTACACCTTC.

This clone was observed once. The genes are TRBV21-1 and TRBJ2-5; the table's D call, TRBD1, has no DNA check behind it. TRBV21-1 is deemed a pseudogene. The CDR3 sequence is 20 residues long. CDR3 bases: TGTGCCAGCAGCAAAGATCCTGGACAGGGTAGGCCCCCTACCCGAAAGACCCAGTACTTC. It codes for CASSKDPGQGRPPTRKTQYF.

V usage is TRBV5-1 and J usage is TRBJ2-1; 9 bases are a match to TRBD2. The CDR3 runs 15 residues. CDR1 is SGHRS, CDR2 YFSETQ, per germline. The ends lost 4 bases at V and 0 bases at J; junction bases unmatched: 2. The CDR3 region is CASSEAGGSYNEQFF. The CDR3 DNA is TGCGCCAGCAGCGAAGCGGGAGGCTCCTACAATGAGCAGTTCTTC.

The rearrangement links TRBV6-6 to TRBJ2-3, with 7 bases fitting TRBD2. The CDR3 is made up of 13 amino acids. The junction had 2 bases not matched to a gene; V was cut back by 0 bases and J by 8 bases. CDR1 is MNHNY, CDR2 SVGAGI, per germline (reference sequence). The chain's CDR3 is CASSYSGGSTQYF. The CDR3 DNA sequence: TGTGCCAGCAGTTACTCCGGCGGGAGTACGCAGTATTTT.

The V call is TRBV28, the J call TRBJ1-1, with D possibly being TRBD1 (5 bases). The CDR3 spans 12 residues. Germline V lookup: CDR1 MDHEN, CDR2 SYDVKM. Trimming took 2 bases from V and 8 from J, leaving 9 bases between them. CDR3 loop: CASSLKGMEAFF. The CDR3 nucleotides are TGTGCCAGCAGTTTAAAGGGGATGGAAGCTTTCTTT. Full variable domain (rest looked up from reference TRBV28 and TRBJ1-1): DVKVTQSSRYLVKRTGEKVFLECVQDMDHENMFWYRQDPGLGLRLIYFSYDVKMKEKGDIPEGYSVSREKKERFSLILESASTNQTSMYLCASSLKGMEAFFGQGTRLTVV.

The chain links TRBV5-6 to TRBJ2-5, with TRBD1 matching 7 bases. Per germline, CDR1 SGHDT and CDR2 YYEEEE. The length of the CDR3 is 14 residues. V dropped 2 bases and J dropped 2; count of bases not matched to a gene: 3. The CDR3 coding sequence is TGTGCCAGCAGCTTACAGGACAGGCAAGAGACCCAGTACTTC. This encodes CASSLQDRQETQYF.

The chain combines TRBV7-9 with TRBJ1-1; 10 bases map to TRBD1. The CDR3 is 15 amino acids. After removal of 5 bases from V and 4 bases from J, the junction contained 7 bases not matched to a gene. From germline, CDR1 is SEHNR and CDR2 FQNEAQ (reference sequence). CDR3 nucleotides: TGTGCCAGCAGCCCCAGGACAGGGGGAGTCACTGAAGCTTTCTTT. It encodes CASSPRTGGVTEAFF.

This chain joins TRBV6-6 and TRBJ2-5; TRBD1 matches at 12 bases. The CDR3 totals 16 residues. CDR1 and CDR2 (germline): MNHNY, SVGAGI (reference sequence). V lost 1 base and J lost 5; bases outside the gene matches: 5. DNA of the CDR3: TGTGCCAGCAGTTACTGGGGGACAGGGGGCTTCGAGACCCAGTACTTC. Its protein product is CASSYWGTGGFETQYF.